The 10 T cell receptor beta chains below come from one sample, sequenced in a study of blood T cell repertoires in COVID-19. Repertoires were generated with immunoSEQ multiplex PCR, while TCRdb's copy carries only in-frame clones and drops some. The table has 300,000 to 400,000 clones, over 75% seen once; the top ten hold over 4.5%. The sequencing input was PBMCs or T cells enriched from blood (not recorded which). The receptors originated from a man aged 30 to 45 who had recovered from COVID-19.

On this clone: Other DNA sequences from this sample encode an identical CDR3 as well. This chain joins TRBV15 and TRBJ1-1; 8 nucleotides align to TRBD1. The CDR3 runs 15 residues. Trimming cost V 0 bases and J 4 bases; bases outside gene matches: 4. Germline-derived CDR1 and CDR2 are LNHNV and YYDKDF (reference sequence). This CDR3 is CATSRDRGLGTEAFF. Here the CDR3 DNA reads TGTGCCACCAGCAGAGACAGGGGGCTGGGCACTGAAGCTTTCTTT.

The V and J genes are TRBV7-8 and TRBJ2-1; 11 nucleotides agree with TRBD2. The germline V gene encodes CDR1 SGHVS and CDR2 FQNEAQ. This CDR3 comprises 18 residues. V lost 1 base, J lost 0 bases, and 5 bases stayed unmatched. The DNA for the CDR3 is TGTGCCAGCAGCTTAGGTAGCGGGGGGGACAGCTCCTACAATGAGCAGTTCTTC. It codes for CASSLGSGGDSSYNEQFF.

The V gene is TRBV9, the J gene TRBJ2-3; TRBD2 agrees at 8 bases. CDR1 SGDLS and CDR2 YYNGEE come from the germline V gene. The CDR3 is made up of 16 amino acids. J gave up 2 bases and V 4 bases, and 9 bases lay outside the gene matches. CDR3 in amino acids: CASSSGLAAATDTQYF. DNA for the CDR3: TGTGCCAGCAGCTCAGGACTAGCCGCCGCCACAGATACGCAGTATTTT. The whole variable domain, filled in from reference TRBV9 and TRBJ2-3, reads DSGVTQTPKHLITATGQRVTLRCSPRSGDLSVYWYQQSLDQGLQFLIQYYNGEERAKGNILERFSAQQFPDLHSELNLSSLELGDSALYFCASSSGLAAATDTQYFGPGTRLTVL.

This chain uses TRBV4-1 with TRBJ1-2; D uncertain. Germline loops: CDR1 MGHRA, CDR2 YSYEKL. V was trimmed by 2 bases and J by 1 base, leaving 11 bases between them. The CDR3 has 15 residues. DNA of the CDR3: TGCGCCAGCAGCCAACAGACATTGGTTAACTATGGCTACACCTTC. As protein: CASSQQTLVNYGYTF.

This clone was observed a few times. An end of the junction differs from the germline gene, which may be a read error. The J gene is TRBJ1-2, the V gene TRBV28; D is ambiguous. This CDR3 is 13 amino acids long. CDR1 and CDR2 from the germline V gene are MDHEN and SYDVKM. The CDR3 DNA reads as TGTGCCAGCAGTCCCTCTGATGTTTATGGCTACAGCTTC. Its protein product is CASSPSDVYGYSF.

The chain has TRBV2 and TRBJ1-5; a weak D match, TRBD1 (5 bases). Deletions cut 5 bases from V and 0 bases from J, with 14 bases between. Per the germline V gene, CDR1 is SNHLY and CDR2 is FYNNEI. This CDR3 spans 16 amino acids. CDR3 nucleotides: TGTGCCAGCAGTAAGACAGCCGATCTTAGCAATCAGCCCCAGCATTTT. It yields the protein CASSKTADLSNQPQHF. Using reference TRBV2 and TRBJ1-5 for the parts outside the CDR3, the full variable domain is EPEVTQTPSHQVTQMGQEVILRCVPISNHLYFYWYRQILGQKVEFLVSFYNNEISEKSEIFDDQFSVERPDGSNFTLKIRSTKLEDSAMYFCASSKTADLSNQPQHFGDGTRLSIL.

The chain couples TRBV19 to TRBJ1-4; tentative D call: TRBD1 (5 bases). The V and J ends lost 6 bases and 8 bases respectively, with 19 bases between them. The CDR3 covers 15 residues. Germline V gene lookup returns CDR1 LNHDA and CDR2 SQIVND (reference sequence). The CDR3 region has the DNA TGTGCCAGTAGAGATCGACAGTCCAACCGGGAAAAACTGTTTTTT. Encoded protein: CASRDRQSNREKLFF.

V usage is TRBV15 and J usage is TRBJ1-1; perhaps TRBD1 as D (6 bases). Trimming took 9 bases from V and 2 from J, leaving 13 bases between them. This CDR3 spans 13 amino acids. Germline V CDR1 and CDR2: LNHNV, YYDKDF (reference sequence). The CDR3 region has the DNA TGTGCCACAGCACAACAGGGAAACACTGAAGCTTTCTTT. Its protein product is CATAQQGNTEAFF.

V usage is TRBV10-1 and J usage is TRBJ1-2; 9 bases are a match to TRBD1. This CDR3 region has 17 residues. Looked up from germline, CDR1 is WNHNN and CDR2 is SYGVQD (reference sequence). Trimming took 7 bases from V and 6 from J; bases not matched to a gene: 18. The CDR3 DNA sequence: TGCGCCAGCACCGCGTACCGGGGACAGGGCTTTGGGGATGGCTACACCTTC. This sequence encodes CASTAYRGQGFGDGYTF.

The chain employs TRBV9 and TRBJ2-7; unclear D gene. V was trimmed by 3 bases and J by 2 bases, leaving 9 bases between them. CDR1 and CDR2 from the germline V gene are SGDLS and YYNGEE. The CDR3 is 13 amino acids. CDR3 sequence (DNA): TGTGCCAGCAGCGATGACACTGCCTACGAGCAGTACTTC. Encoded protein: CASSDDTAYEQYF.